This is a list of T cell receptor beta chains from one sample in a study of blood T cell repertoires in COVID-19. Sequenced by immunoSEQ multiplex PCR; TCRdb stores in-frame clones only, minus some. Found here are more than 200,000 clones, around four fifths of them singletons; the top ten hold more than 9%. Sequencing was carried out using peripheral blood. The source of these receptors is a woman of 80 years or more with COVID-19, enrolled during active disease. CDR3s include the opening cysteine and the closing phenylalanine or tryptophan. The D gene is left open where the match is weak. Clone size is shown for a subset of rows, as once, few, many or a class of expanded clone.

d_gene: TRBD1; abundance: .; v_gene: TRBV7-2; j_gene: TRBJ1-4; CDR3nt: TGTGCCAGCAGCTTTCCGACAGGGGGTATAAAAAAACTGTTTTTT; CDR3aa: CASSFPTGGIKKLFF
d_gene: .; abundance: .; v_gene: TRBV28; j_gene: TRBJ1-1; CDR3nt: TGTGCCAGCAGTTTACCGGGGTTGGGGAACACTGAAGCTTTCTTT; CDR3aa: CASSLPGLGNTEAFF
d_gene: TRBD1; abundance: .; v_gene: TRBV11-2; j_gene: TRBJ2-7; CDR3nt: TGTGCCAGCAGCTTCCGGGACAGGGGGCTGAACGAGCAGTACTTC; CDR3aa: CASSFRDRGLNEQYF
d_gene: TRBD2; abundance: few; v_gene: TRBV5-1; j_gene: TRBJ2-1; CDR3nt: TGCGCCAGCAGCTGGAGCGGGGGGGCCGAGGATGAGCAGTTCTTC; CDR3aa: CASSWSGGAEDEQFF
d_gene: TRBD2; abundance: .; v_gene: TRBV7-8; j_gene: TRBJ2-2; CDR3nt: TGTGCCAGCAGCGCACAATCCGGGACTAGTTGGAGGGAGCTGTTTTTT; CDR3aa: CASSAQSGTSWRELFF
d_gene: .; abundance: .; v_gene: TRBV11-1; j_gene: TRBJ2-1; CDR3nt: TGTGCCAGCAGCTTAGCGGGGAGGGGGGCATACAATGAGCAGTTCTTC; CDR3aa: CASSLAGRGAYNEQFF
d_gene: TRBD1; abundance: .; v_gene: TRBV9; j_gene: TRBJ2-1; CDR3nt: TGTGCCAGCTCTCGAGGGACAGGGTCCAACAATGAGCAGTTCTTC; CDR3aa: CASSRGTGSNNEQFF
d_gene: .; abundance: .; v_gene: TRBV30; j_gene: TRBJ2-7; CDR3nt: TGTGCCTGGAGAGTTTCCGGGAGCGCGAGGTCCTACGAGCAGTACTTC; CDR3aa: CAWRVSGSARSYEQYF
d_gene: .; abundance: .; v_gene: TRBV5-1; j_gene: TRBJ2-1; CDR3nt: TGCGCCAGCAGCTTGATAAGGGAGAATGAGCAGTTCTTC; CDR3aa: CASSLIRENEQFF
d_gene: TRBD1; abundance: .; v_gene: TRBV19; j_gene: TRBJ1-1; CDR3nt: TGTGCCAGTAGTATGAGGGACAGGGAACAAGGTGAAGCTTTCTTT; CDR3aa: CASSMRDREQGEAFF
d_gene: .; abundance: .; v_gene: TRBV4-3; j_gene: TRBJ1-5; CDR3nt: TGCGCCAGCAGCCAAGACGGGCAGGGAGGTCAGCCCCAGCATTTT; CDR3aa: CASSQDGQGGQPQHF
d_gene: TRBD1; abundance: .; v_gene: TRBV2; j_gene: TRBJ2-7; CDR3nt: TGTGCCAGAGGGCCTCCGGGACAGGGGACGTACGAGCAGTACTTC; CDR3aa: CARGPPGQGTYEQYF
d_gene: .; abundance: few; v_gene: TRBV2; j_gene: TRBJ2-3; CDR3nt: TGTGCCAGCAGAAATAGGCAGGGTACAGATACGCAGTATTTT; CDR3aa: CASRNRQGTDTQYF
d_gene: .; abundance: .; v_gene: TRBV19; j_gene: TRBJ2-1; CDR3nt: TGTGCCAGTAGTATAGGGCAGGGGTACTACTATGAGCAGTTCTTC; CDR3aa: CASSIGQGYYYEQFF
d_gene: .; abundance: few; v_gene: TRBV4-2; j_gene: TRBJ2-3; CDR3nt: TGTGCCAGCAGCCAAGATCGGCCGGGGGTTGGCACAGATACGCAGTATTTT; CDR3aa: CASSQDRPGVGTDTQYF
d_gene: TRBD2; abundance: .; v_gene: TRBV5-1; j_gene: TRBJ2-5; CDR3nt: TGCGCCAGCAAACTAGCGGGGGTTGAGACCCAGTACTTC; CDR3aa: CASKLAGVETQYF
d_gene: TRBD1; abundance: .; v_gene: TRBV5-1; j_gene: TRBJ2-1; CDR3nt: TGCGCCAGCAGCTTGGCAGGACAGGGAATTCAGTTCTTC; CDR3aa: CASSLAGQGIQFF
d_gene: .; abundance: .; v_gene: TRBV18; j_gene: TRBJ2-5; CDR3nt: TGTGCCAGCTCACGCGCGCTAGAGGCCGGCGAGACCCAGTACTTC; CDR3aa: CASSRALEAGETQYF
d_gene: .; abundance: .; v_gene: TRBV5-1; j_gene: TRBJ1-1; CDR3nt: TGCGCCAGCAGCTTCTCGTCCCAGGCGAACACTGAAGCTTTCTTT; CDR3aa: CASSFSSQANTEAFF
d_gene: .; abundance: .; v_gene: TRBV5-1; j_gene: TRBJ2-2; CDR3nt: TGCGCCAGCAGCTTGGAGACGGGGACCGGGGAGCTGTTTTTT; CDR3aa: CASSLETGTGELFF
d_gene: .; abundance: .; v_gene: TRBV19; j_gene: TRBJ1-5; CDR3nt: TGTGCCAGTACCGAAATTGGGTGGACAGCCTCAGGCCAGCCCCAGCATTTT; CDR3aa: CASTEIGWTASGQPQHF
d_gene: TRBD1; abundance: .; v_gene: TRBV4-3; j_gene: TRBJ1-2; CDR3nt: TGCGCCAGCAGCCGGACAACGGGACAGCCAACCTATGGCTACACCTTC; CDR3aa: CASSRTTGQPTYGYTF
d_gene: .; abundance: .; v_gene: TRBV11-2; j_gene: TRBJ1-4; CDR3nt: TGTGCCAGCAGCAAACGGGACTACATTAATGAAAAACTGTTTTTT; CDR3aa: CASSKRDYINEKLFF
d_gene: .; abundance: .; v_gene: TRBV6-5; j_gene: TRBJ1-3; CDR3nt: TGTGCCAGCAGCCAGGGAGGGACCGGAAACACCATATATTTT; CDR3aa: CASSQGGTGNTIYF
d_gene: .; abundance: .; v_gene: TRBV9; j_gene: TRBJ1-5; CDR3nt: TGTGCCAGCAGATCGGACAACCTTAGCAATCAGCCCCAGCATTTT; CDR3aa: CASRSDNLSNQPQHF
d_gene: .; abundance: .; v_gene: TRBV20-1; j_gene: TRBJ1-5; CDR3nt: TGCAGTGCTAGTCCGGGGGATCAGCCCCAGCATTTT; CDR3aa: CSASPGDQPQHF
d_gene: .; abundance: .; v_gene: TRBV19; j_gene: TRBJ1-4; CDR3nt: TGTGCCAGTAGTATCCGGGGAGGCGAAAAACTGTTTTTT; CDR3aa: CASSIRGGEKLFF
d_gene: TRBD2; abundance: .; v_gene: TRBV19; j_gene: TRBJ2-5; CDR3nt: TGTGCCAGTAGTCGCCCTCCGACTAGCGGGGAAGAGACCCAGTACTTC; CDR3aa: CASSRPPTSGEETQYF
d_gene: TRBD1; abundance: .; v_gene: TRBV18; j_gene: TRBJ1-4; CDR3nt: TGTGCCAGCTCAGCGGACAGGGGGCGCTGGGAAAAACTGTTTTTT; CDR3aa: CASSADRGRWEKLFF
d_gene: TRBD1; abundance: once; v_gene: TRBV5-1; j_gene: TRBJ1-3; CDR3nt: TGCGCCAGCAGCCCGGGGACAGGGAACAAGGGAAACACCATATATTTT; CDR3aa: CASSPGTGNKGNTIYF
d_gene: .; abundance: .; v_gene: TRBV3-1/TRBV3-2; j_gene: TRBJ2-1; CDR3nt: TGTGCCAGCAGCCAACTAGCGAGTAATGAGCAGTTCTTC; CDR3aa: CASSQLASNEQFF
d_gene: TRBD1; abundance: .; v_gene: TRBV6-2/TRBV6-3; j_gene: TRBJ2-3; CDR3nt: TGTGCCAGCAGTCCGGGACAGGGCACAGATACGCAGTATTTT; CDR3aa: CASSPGQGTDTQYF
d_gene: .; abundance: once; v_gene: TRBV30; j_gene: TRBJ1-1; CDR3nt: TGTGCCTGGAGAACGAGGGGGGAAGCTTTCTTT; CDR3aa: CAWRTRGEAFF
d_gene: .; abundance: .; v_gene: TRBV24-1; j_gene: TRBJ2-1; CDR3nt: TGTGCCACCAGTGATACTAAGACAGGCTACAATGAGCAGTTCTTC; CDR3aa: CATSDTKTGYNEQFF
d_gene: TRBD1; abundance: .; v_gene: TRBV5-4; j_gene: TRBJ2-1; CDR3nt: TGTGCCAGCAGCTTGGAGGGGACAGGGAGCTACAATGAGCAGTTCTTC; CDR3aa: CASSLEGTGSYNEQFF
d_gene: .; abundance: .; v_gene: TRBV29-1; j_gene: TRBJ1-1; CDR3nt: TGCAGCGGCAGGGGCACTGAAGCTTTCTTT; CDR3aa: CSGRGTEAFF
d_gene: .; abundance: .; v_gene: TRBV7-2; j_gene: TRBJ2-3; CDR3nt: TGTGCCAGCAGCTTAGCCGGGGGTGGGATAGATACGCAGTATTTT; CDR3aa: CASSLAGGGIDTQYF
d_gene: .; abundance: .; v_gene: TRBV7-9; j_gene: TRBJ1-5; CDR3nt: TGTGCCAGCAGCTTAGCGGGGGGGTATCAGCCCCAGCATTTT; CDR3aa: CASSLAGGYQPQHF
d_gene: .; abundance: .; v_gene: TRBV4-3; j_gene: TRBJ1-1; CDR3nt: TGCGCCAGCAGTACCACAGGGACCAACACTGAAGCTTTCTTT; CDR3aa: CASSTTGTNTEAFF
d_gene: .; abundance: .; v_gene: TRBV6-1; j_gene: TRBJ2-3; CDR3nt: TGTGCCAGCAGTGCAGAGCGGGTTGGAAGCACAGATACGCAGTATTTT; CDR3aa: CASSAERVGSTDTQYF
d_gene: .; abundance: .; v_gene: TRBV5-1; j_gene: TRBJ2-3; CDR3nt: TGCGCCAGCAGCTTGGATTCAGGAGGGAGCACAGATACGCAGTATTTT; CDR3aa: CASSLDSGGSTDTQYF
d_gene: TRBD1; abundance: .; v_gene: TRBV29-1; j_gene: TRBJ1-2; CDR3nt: TGCAGCGTTCTATGGGACAGGGTTAACTATGGCTACACCTTC; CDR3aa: CSVLWDRVNYGYTF
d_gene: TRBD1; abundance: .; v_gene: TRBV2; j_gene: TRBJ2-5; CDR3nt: TGTGCCATCGAGCAGGGGGCGGGCGAGACCCAGTACTTC; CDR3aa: CAIEQGAGETQYF
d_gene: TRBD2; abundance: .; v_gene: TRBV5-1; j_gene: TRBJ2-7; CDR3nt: TGCGCCAGCAGCTTGAATCTAGCGGGGGTAGGCTCCTACGAGCAGTACTTC; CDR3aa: CASSLNLAGVGSYEQYF
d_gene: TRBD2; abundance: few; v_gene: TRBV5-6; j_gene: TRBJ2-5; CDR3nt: TGTGCCAGCAGCTTGCTAGCGGGGGGTCAAGAGACCCAGTACTTC; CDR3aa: CASSLLAGGQETQYF
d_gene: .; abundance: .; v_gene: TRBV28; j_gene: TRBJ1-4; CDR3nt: TGTGCCAGCACCAGTTTAGTCGGAGGGAGTGAAAAACTGTTTTTT; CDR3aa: CASTSLVGGSEKLFF
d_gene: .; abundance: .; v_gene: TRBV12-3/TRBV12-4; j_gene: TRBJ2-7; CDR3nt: TGTGCCAGCAGTTTAGTGGGGGGCGAGCAGTACTTC; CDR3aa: CASSLVGGEQYF
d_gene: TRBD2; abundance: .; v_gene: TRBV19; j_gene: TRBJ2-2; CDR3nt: TGTGCCAGTACCCAGCGGGGGTTGGGCGGGGAGCTGTTTTTT; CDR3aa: CASTQRGLGGELFF
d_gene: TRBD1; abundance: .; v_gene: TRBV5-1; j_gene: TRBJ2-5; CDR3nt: TGCGCCAGCAGCCTCAGTCCCGGCAGGGGGGAGACCCAGTACTTC; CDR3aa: CASSLSPGRGETQYF
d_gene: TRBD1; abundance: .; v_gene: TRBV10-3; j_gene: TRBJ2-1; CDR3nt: TGTGCCATCAGTGAGTTTTCAGGGGGCTATGAGCAGTTCTTC; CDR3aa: CAISEFSGGYEQFF
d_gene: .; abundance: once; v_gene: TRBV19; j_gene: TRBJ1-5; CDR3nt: TGTGCCAGTAGTATGACAGTGCGTTATAGCAATCAGCCCCAGCATTTT; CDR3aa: CASSMTVRYSNQPQHF
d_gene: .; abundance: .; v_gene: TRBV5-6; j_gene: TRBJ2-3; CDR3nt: TGTGCCAGCAGCTGGAGGAGCACAGATACGCAGTATTTT; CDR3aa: CASSWRSTDTQYF
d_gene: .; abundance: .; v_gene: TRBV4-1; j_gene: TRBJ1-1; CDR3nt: TGCGCCAGCAGCCAAGAGGGCTCTATGCACACTGAAGCTTTCTTT; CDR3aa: CASSQEGSMHTEAFF
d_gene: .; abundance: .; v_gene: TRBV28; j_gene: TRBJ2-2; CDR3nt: TGTGCCAGCAGCGCCGAAGGGGTTAGGGTCGGGGAGCTGTTTTTT; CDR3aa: CASSAEGVRVGELFF
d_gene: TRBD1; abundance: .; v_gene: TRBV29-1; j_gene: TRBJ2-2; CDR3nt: TGCAGCGTCCGTCAGGGGGCCGAATCCACCGGGGAGCTGTTTTTT; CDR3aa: CSVRQGAESTGELFF